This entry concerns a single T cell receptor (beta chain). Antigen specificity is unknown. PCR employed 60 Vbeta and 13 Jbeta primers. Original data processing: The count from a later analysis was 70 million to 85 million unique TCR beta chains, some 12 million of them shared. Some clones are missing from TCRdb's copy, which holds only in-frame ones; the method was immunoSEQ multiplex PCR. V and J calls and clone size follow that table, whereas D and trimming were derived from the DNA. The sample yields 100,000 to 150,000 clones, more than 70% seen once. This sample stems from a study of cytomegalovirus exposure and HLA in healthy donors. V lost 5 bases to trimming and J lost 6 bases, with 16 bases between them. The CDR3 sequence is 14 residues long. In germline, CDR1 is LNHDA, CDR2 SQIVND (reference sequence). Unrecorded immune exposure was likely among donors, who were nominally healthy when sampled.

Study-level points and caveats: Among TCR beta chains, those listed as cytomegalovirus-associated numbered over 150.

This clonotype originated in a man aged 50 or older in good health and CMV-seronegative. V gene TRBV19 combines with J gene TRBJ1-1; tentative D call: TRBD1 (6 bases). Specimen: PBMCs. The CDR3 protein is CASSVWQGQAEAFF. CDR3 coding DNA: TGTGCCAGTAGTGTCTGGCAGGGGCAAGCTGAAGCTTTCTTT.